Presented here are 2 T cell receptor beta chains from one specimen sequenced in a study of Graves' ophthalmopathy and Graves' hyperthyroidism. TCR beta CDR3 amplification used RNA transcripts. Following a first-round RT-PCR that used HTBI primers, a second-round multiplex PCR was carried out. TCRdb reprocessed the multiplex PCR reads with MiXCR, giving one entry per CDR3 protein. The sample yields roughly 400,000 distinct CDR3 sequences, 15% seen once. The sequenced material came from peripheral blood. The receptors come from a woman younger than 30 with stable Graves' hyperthyroidism.

DNA for the CDR3: TGTGCCAGCAGCCATTACTACGAGCAGTACTTC. Translated, it gives CASSHYYEQYF. This chain joins TRBV3-1 and TRBJ2-7; no clear D. Looked up from germline, CDR1 is LGHDT and CDR2 is YNNKEL (reference sequence). The CDR3 consists of 11 residues. Trimming pared 3 bases from V and 3 bases from J, leaving 3 bases between.

The chain links TRBV3-1 to TRBJ1-1; tentative D call: TRBD1 (5 bases). The CDR3 loop spans 15 amino acids. Looked up from germline, CDR1 is LGHDT and CDR2 is YNNKEL (reference sequence). Between the trimmed V and J ends, which lost 4 bases and 6 bases, there was a span of 18 bases. The CDR3 is CASSLKVGGDAEAFF. CDR3 in DNA: TGTGCCAGCAGCCTCAAAGTGGGGGGTGACGCTGAAGCTTTCTTT.